The 20 T cell receptor beta chains below come from one sample, sequenced in a study of blood T cell repertoires in COVID-19. Sequencing used immunoSEQ multiplex PCR; TCRdb keeps in-frame clones, though not all of them. This table has about 210,000 clones, 85% appearing once. Input material: peripheral blood. The receptors here all came from an older woman with COVID-19, enrolled during active disease.

This rearrangement joins TRBV7-8 to TRBJ1-2; maybe TRBD1 (6 bases). Trimming left V 5 bases short and J 4 bases short, with 11 bases between. CDR1 and CDR2 (germline): SGHVS, FQNEAQ. CDR3 length equals 13 residues. DNA for the CDR3: TGTGCCAGCAGCCCGCTGGGGGCCTATGGCTACACCTTC. This gives the protein CASSPLGAYGYTF.

V and J are TRBV5-1 and TRBJ2-7, with 7 bases identical to TRBD1. Unmatched junction bases numbered 6, after V lost 3 bases and J lost 6 bases. Germline V CDR1 and CDR2: SGHRS, YFSETQ. The CDR3 runs 13 residues. The CDR3 DNA is TGCGCCAGCAGCTCCATACAGGGGTCCGAGCAGTACTTC. Translating it yields CASSSIQGSEQYF.

The gene calls are TRBV19 and TRBJ1-4; D is unresolved. Germline CDR1 reads LNHDA; CDR2 reads SQIVND (reference sequence). The CDR3 is made up of 13 amino acids. Trimming removed 3 bases from V and 7 bases from J, with 9 bases in between. The CDR3 region is CASSILTGEKLFF. In DNA, the CDR3 is TGTGCCAGTAGTATTCTAACCGGTGAAAAACTGTTTTTT.

The chain is built from TRBV3-1 (or the pseudogene TRBV3-2) and TRBJ2-1; weak D call: TRBD2 (5 bases). Trimming shortened V by 0 bases and J by 5 bases, and 8 bases separated the two germline ends. CDR1 LGHDT and CDR2 YNNKEL come from the germline V gene (reference sequence). The CDR3 sequence is 14 residues long. The CDR3 loop reads CASSQEAADNEQFF. In DNA form, the CDR3 reads TGTGCCAGCAGCCAAGAAGCGGCGGACAATGAGCAGTTCTTC.

The gene calls are TRBV5-1 and TRBJ2-6; 7 nucleotides match TRBD1. Germline V gene lookup returns CDR1 SGHRS and CDR2 YFSETQ. The CDR3 consists of 17 residues. V shed 4 bases, J shed 0 bases, and the junction held 7 bases outside the gene matches. The CDR3 coding sequence is TGCGCCAGCAGCCCGGGACAGCAAGCCTCTGGGGCCAACGTCCTGACTTTC. It codes for CASSPGQQASGANVLTF.

This rearrangement joins TRBV6-2 or TRBV6-3 to TRBJ2-2; D gene ambiguous. Germline V gene lookup returns CDR1 MNHEY and CDR2 SVGEGT. The length of the CDR3 is 18 residues. V lost 3 bases to trimming and J lost 4 bases, with 21 bases between them. The chain's CDR3 is CASSYLAPAVPPTGELFF. The CDR3 DNA follows: TGTGCCAGCAGTTATCTTGCCCCCGCGGTCCCACCCACCGGGGAGCTGTTTTTT.

The V and J genes are TRBV5-1 and TRBJ2-4, with D maybe TRBD1 (5 bases). The germline V gene encodes CDR1 SGHRS and CDR2 YFSETQ. V was cut by 7 bases and J by 8 bases, with 16 bases left in between. CDR3 length: 13 residues. The CDR3 region has the DNA TGCGCCAGCGAAGACAGTCCTGGCGACATTCAGTACTTC. This sequence encodes CASEDSPGDIQYF.

This clone was observed a few times. V gene TRBV7-3 combines with J gene TRBJ2-1; perhaps TRBD2 as D (6 bases). CDR3 length: 14 amino acids. Between the trimmed V and J ends, which lost 3 bases and 6 bases, there was a span of 12 bases. Per the germline V gene, CDR1 is SGHTA and CDR2 is FQGTGA. The CDR3 nucleotides are TGTGCCAGCAGCTTGGGCGGGATGGTCAATGAGCAGTTCTTC. Translated: CASSLGGMVNEQFF.

The chain joins TRBV6-4 to TRBJ1-1, with TRBD1 as a possible D gene (6 bases). CDR1 and CDR2 (germline): MRHNA, SNTAGT. The CDR3 totals 15 residues. Trimming cost V 5 bases and J 5 bases, with 18 bases left between them. CDR3 region: CASSPEGGIMTEAFF. Written as DNA, the CDR3 is TGTGCCAGCAGTCCTGAGGGGGGGATTATGACTGAAGCTTTCTTT.

In regard to this clone: The sample holds other DNA sequences that translate to the same CDR3. The J gene is TRBJ1-1, the V gene TRBV5-1; a weak D match, TRBD1 (5 bases). Trimming stripped 0 bases from V and 1 base from J, with 7 bases between. Germline CDR1 is SGHRS and CDR2 is YFSETQ. This CDR3 spans 14 amino acids. CDR3 protein: CASSLGTGNTEAFF. The DNA for the CDR3 is TGCGCCAGCAGCTTGGGCACAGGGAACACTGAAGCTTTCTTT.

The chain links TRBV5-1 to TRBJ1-1; perhaps TRBD1 as D (5 bases). V was pared by 7 bases and J by 2 bases, with 18 bases between. The length of the CDR3 is 15 residues. Germline V CDR1 and CDR2: SGHRS, YFSETQ. This CDR3 is CASGLGLQSNTEAFF. CDR3 DNA: TGCGCCAGCGGATTGGGACTCCAATCAAACACTGAAGCTTTCTTT. Full variable domain (rest looked up from reference TRBV5-1 and TRBJ1-1): KAGVTQTPRYLIKTRGQQVTLSCSPISGHRSVSWYQQTPGQGLQFLFEYFSETQRNKGNFPGRFSGRQFSNSRSEMNVSTLELGDSALYLCASGLGLQSNTEAFFGQGTRLTVV.

V usage is TRBV28 and J usage is TRBJ1-5; 7 positions match TRBD1. This CDR3 is 14 amino acids long. V trimming: 5 bases; J trimming: 3 bases; junction bases outside the gene matches: 4. Germline assignment: CDR1 MDHEN and CDR2 SYDVKM. Written as DNA, the CDR3 is TGTGCCAGCAGTACAGACAGGGACAATCAGCCCCAGCATTTT. This encodes CASSTDRDNQPQHF.

In its sample, this clone was seen once. The chain has TRBV9 and TRBJ1-2, with 7 bases lining up with TRBD1. This CDR3 contains 15 residues. The ends lost 0 bases at V and 6 bases at J; junction bases unmatched: 8. Germline loops: CDR1 SGDLS, CDR2 YYNGEE. This CDR3 reads CASSVETGLSNGYTF. CDR3 nucleotides: TGTGCCAGCAGCGTAGAGACAGGGCTAAGTAATGGCTACACCTTC.

The CDR3 sequence: CASSVAWNTGELFF. The CDR3 DNA reads as TGTGCCAGCAGCGTAGCCTGGAACACCGGGGAGCTGTTTTTT. The chain uses TRBV9 and TRBJ2-2; D not resolved. V shed 0 bases and J shed 1 base, with 4 bases lying between them. The CDR3 is 14 amino acids. Germline V lookup: CDR1 SGDLS, CDR2 YYNGEE.

This clone was observed once. This sequence joins TRBV6-6 and TRBJ2-5, with D tentatively TRBD1 (5 bases). Germline CDR1 is MNHNY and CDR2 is SVGAGI (reference sequence). Deletions cut 10 bases from V and 0 bases from J, with 9 bases between. The CDR3 runs to 12 residues. The CDR3 here is CATQVYQETQYF. CDR3 nucleotide sequence: TGTGCCACACAGGTGTACCAAGAGACCCAGTACTTC.

The chain is built from TRBV6-5 and TRBJ1-2; tentatively, D is TRBD1 (6 bases). This CDR3 is built from 15 residues. CDR1 and CDR2 from the germline V gene are MNHEY and SVGAGI. V was pared by 6 bases and J by 9 bases, with 23 bases between. The CDR3 protein is CASRPRRDTGFSYTF. DNA of the CDR3: TGTGCCAGCAGACCTCGTAGGGACACAGGTTTTAGCTACACCTTC.

V usage is TRBV19 and J usage is TRBJ2-5, with 8 bases identical to TRBD1. V was pared by 6 bases and J by 5 bases, with 8 bases of the junction left unmatched. Germline CDR1 and CDR2: LNHDA and SQIVND (reference sequence). This CDR3 region has 14 residues. CDR3 protein: CASSPDRGDETQYF. The DNA of the CDR3 is TGTGCCAGTAGCCCAGACAGGGGCGATGAGACCCAGTACTTC.

The chain combines TRBV6-5 with TRBJ2-1; TRBD2 agrees at 7 bases. Looked up from germline, CDR1 is MNHEY and CDR2 is SVGAGI. Trimming at V came to 6 bases and at J to 9 bases, leaving 11 bases not matched to a gene. The CDR3 consists of 14 residues. The CDR3 region is CASRWLAEGTEQFF. CDR3 DNA: TGTGCCAGCAGGTGGCTAGCGGAGGGAACTGAGCAGTTCTTC.

The chain recombines TRBV2 with TRBJ2-1; 10 bases fit TRBD2. Germline CDR1 reads SNHLY; CDR2 reads FYNNEI. J was trimmed by 3 bases and V by 3 bases; bases with no gene match: 5. The CDR3 sequence is 16 residues long. Here the CDR3 reads CASSEFASGSYNEQFF. In DNA, the CDR3 is TGTGCCAGCAGTGAGTTCGCTAGCGGGAGCTACAATGAGCAGTTCTTC.

DNA for the CDR3: TGTGCCAGCAGCTTATTAGGGGGCGCGGAGGCTGATTCACCCCTCCACTTT. The encoded protein is CASSLLGGAEADSPLHF. The V and J genes are TRBV7-3 and TRBJ1-6, with 7 bases that match TRBD1. V shed 2 bases, J shed 8 bases, and the junction held 12 bases outside the gene matches. Germline loops: CDR1 SGHTA, CDR2 FQGTGA. CDR3 length: 17 amino acids.